A single T cell receptor beta chain is shown here with its context. This sample was included in a study of blood T cell repertoires in COVID-19. On the study more broadly: PBMCs, B-cell-depleted T cells, or T cells provided the cDNA or gDNA that made up the material.

In the study's own analysis: Reference gene primers were amplified, and this amplification served to estimate nucleated cell counts. Repertoires were generated with immunoSEQ multiplex PCR, while TCRdb's copy carries only in-frame clones and drops some. The DNA gave D and trimming, while V, J and clone size come from that table. This sample carries hundreds of thousands of clones, roughly nine tenths of them seen once, and the ten largest clones take roughly 3%. The TCR comes from a man younger than 35 with active or convalescent COVID-19. What was sequenced was peripheral blood.

The CDR3 is CASSSLDRGLLNTEAFF. The CDR3 bases are TGTGCCAGCAGTTCGTTGGACAGGGGGTTACTGAACACTGAAGCTTTCTTT. This sequence joins TRBV5-6 and TRBJ1-1; TRBD1 matches 10 bases. V trimming: 5 bases; J trimming: 0 bases; junction bases outside the gene matches: 10. This CDR3 is built from 17 residues. Germline V gene sequence: CDR1 SGHDT, CDR2 YYEEEE.